The 13 T cell receptor beta chains below were found in one sample sequenced in a study of T cell changes during pregnancy in multiple sclerosis. Some clones are missing from TCRdb's copy, which holds only in-frame ones; the method was immunoSEQ multiplex PCR. Of tens of thousands of clones listed, 80% to 95% are singletons. The material sequenced was peripheral blood, taken in the first trimester of pregnancy. The receptors derive from a female donor with multiple sclerosis, enrolled in a pregnancy study.

This sequence joins TRBV30 and TRBJ2-4; the D gene is possibly TRBD1 (6 bases). V dropped 2 bases and J dropped 6 bases, with 26 bases sitting between them. Germline-derived CDR1 and CDR2 are GTSNPN and SVGIG (reference sequence). This CDR3 is 18 amino acids long. The DNA of the CDR3 is TGTGCCTGGAGTTCATCCCTCAGGGACATTAATCCCCCAAACATTCAGTACTTC. Protein sequence: CAWSSSLRDINPPNIQYF.

The rearrangement uses TRBV5-1 and TRBJ2-3, with TRBD2 matching over 12 bases. Germline lookup yields CDR1 SGHRS and CDR2 YFSETQ. The length of the CDR3 is 15 residues. The trim removed 4 bases at V and 8 bases at J, leaving 8 bases unmatched. CDR3 in amino acids: CASSERLAGAVTQYF. In DNA, the CDR3 is TGCGCCAGCAGCGAGAGACTAGCGGGAGCTGTTACGCAGTATTTT.

The rearrangement joins TRBV2 to TRBJ1-1; D gene uncertain. CDR3 length equals 13 residues. Germline-derived CDR1 and CDR2 are SNHLY and FYNNEI. V was cut by 4 bases and J by 1 base, with 7 bases left in between. The CDR3 region is CASSGLPNTEAFF. The CDR3 bases are TGTGCCAGCAGTGGCCTACCGAACACTGAAGCTTTCTTT.

This chain uses TRBV6-4 with TRBJ2-2; D ambiguous. From germline, CDR1 is MRHNA and CDR2 SNTAGT. The CDR3 sequence is 14 residues long. The germline V and J ends were trimmed by 4 bases and 3 bases, with 9 bases remaining between them. CDR3 in DNA: TGTGCCAGCAGTGCTACGGTTTACACCGGGGAGCTGTTTTTT. It translates to CASSATVYTGELFF.

The CDR3 DNA reads as TGTGCCAGCAGCGCTGAGACAGGCGGGAGGGGAACTGAAGCTTTCTTT. It is translated as CASSAETGGRGTEAFF. The rearrangement links TRBV2 to TRBJ1-1; a weak D match, TRBD1 (6 bases). The germline CDR1 and CDR2 sequences are SNHLY and FYNNEI. CDR3 length: 16 amino acids. Between the trimmed V and J ends, which lost 6 bases and 5 bases, there was a span of 22 bases.

The gene calls are TRBV2 and TRBJ1-4; tentatively, D is TRBD1 (6 bases). CDR1 is SNHLY and CDR2 is FYNNEI in the germline V gene. The V and J ends lost 7 bases and 2 bases respectively, with 14 bases between them. The CDR3 spans 15 residues. CDR3 protein: CASKKGGATNEKLFF. CDR3 in DNA: TGTGCCAGCAAAAAAGGGGGGGCGACTAATGAAAAACTGTTTTTT.

The rearrangement links TRBV10-1 to TRBJ2-7, with D possibly matching TRBD2 (6 bases). V was shortened by 3 bases and J by 3 bases, with 12 bases between the two germline ends. Germline CDR1 and CDR2: WNHNN and SYGVQD (reference sequence). This CDR3 contains 14 residues. CDR3 loop: CASSEGREGYEQYF. For the CDR3, the DNA is TGCGCCAGCAGTGAAGGGCGGGAAGGCTACGAGCAGTACTTC.

As DNA, the CDR3 is TGCGCCAGCAGCCAAGATTCAGATTATGGCTACACCTTC. Amino acids: CASSQDSDYGYTF. V gene TRBV4-3 combines with J gene TRBJ1-2; D is ambiguous. In germline, CDR1 is LGHNA, CDR2 YSLEER. This CDR3 contains 13 residues. V lost 0 bases and J 5 bases, leaving 7 bases between the germline ends.

The genes are TRBV14 and TRBJ1-2; 10 nucleotides match TRBD1. The CDR3 consists of 13 residues. Germline-derived CDR1 and CDR2 are SGHDN and FVKESK. V was pared by 4 bases and J by 6 bases, with 2 bases of the junction left unmatched. The CDR3 DNA reads as TGTGCCAGCAGCCGGACAGGGGGGAATGGCTACACCTTC. Translation gives CASSRTGGNGYTF.

The V and J genes are TRBV6-1 and TRBJ2-7; D not certain. The V gene's germline CDR1 is MNHNS and CDR2 SASEGT. V dropped 6 bases and J dropped 0 bases, with 15 bases sitting between them. The CDR3 consists of 15 residues. The CDR3 protein is CASRNYESSSYEQYF. CDR3 in DNA: TGTGCCAGCAGGAACTACGAAAGTAGCTCCTACGAGCAGTACTTC.

The V and J genes are TRBV14 and TRBJ2-1; TRBD1 matches 7 bases. V shed 4 bases and J 14 bases; nucleotides not matched to a gene: 8. Germline CDR1 is SGHDN and CDR2 is FVKESK. This CDR3 comprises 12 residues. The CDR3 DNA reads as TGTGCCAGCAGCCGAAAGGGGGCCCCGGAGTTCTTC. The encoded protein is CASSRKGAPEFF.

The CDR3 loop reads CASSVQGLGDGYTF. The CDR3 DNA reads TGTGCCAGTAGCGTACAGGGGTTGGGTGATGGCTACACCTTC. The V call is TRBV19, the J call TRBJ1-2, with 7 nucleotides matching TRBD1. Germline lookup yields CDR1 LNHDA and CDR2 SQIVND (reference sequence). Trimming took 6 bases from V and 6 from J; bases not matched to a gene: 10. CDR3 length equals 14 residues.

The rearrangement links TRBV6-6 to TRBJ2-2, with D tentatively TRBD1 (5 bases). Germline V gives CDR1 MNHNY, CDR2 SVGAGI (reference sequence). The CDR3 extends over 15 amino acids. V was clipped by 3 bases and J by 5 bases, with 13 bases between them. The CDR3 sequence: CASSYSRVTTGELFF. For the CDR3, the DNA is TGTGCCAGCAGTTATTCCAGGGTGACTACCGGGGAGCTGTTTTTT.